This entry features one TCR beta chain sequence. Its matching antigen is unknown. The data belong to a study of human T cells and chemical hapten exposure. Across the whole study: From small differences in pooled library volume came most of the variation in per-sample TCR yields.

Germline V gene sequence: CDR1 LGHNA, CDR2 YNFKEQ. CDR3 length equals 15 residues. V shed 4 bases and J 4 bases; nucleotides not matched to a gene: 10. A single record per CDR3 protein comes from TCRdb applying MiXCR to the RACE reads. Altogether some 100,000 distinct CDR3 sequences are present, 7% to 10% being singletons, with the ten largest covering around 2%. Time point reported: patch test 2, 6 weeks after DPC sensitization. Indicated treatment: therapeutic diphenylcyclopropenone sensitization with weekly scalp DPC. In every case, blood was obtained before the patch test was applied. Findings of the study overall: Relative to controls, expanded TCRs formed significantly more large CDR3 similarity clusters. Donors had alopecia, so their immune response may differ from healthy people's.

The sequence was obtained from a woman between 40 and 50 years old with alopecia areata. Some clones in this sample may be carry-over from other donors' samples. The chain links TRBV4-2 to TRBJ2-7; 7 positions match TRBD1. The sequenced sample was whole blood, obtained in connection with sensitization to the hapten diphenylcyclopropenone (DPC). The CDR3 nucleotides read TGTGCCAGCAGCCCTCGAGTCGGGACAGCGTACGAGCAGTACTTC. Its translation is CASSPRVGTAYEQYF.